The 28 T cell receptor beta chains below come from one sample, sequenced in a study of cytomegalovirus exposure and HLA in healthy donors. PCR primers comprised 60 Vbeta and 13 Jbeta primers. Method: immunoSEQ multiplex PCR; TCRdb's copy keeps in-frame clones and lacks some. The sample contains some 120,000 clones, about four fifths of which appear only once. Sequences were obtained from PBMCs. The source of these receptors is a woman aged 40 to 49 in good health and CMV-seropositive.

This chain joins TRBV9 and TRBJ1-2, with a possible D match to TRBD1 (5 bases). The CDR3 is 14 amino acids. Germline V gene data show CDR1 as SGDLS and CDR2 as YYNGEE. V was cut by 2 bases and J by 4 bases, with 12 bases left in between. The CDR3 nucleotides are TGTGCCAGCAGCGTGGGGACTGATGTCTATGGCTACACCTTC. Amino acids: CASSVGTDVYGYTF.

The V call is TRBV29-1, the J call TRBJ2-7; 9 bases are a match to TRBD1. With 6 bases clipped from V and 3 bases from J, the junction kept 9 bases outside the gene matches. CDR1 and CDR2 (germline): SQVTM, ANQGSEA. CDR3 length: 14 residues. CDR3 amino acids: CSVNRGTGFYEQYF. The CDR3 DNA is TGCAGCGTAAACAGAGGGACAGGGTTCTACGAGCAGTACTTC.

The chain joins TRBV6-1 to TRBJ2-7, with D possibly being TRBD2 (6 bases). The CDR3 runs 14 residues. The V gene lost 4 bases and the J gene lost 4 bases, with 14 bases spanning the gap. Germline CDR1 reads MNHNS; CDR2 reads SASEGT. The CDR3 loop reads CASSGSGVGYEQYF. The CDR3, as DNA: TGTGCCAGCAGTGGGTCGGGAGTTGGATACGAGCAGTACTTC.

The CDR3 DNA follows: TGCGCCAGCAGCCTACAGGGAAGAGTTGGAGAGACCCAGTACTTC. This sequence encodes CASSLQGRVGETQYF. The chain couples TRBV5-1 to TRBJ2-5; D possibly corresponds to TRBD1 (6 bases). Between the trimmed V and J ends, which lost 4 bases and 4 bases, there was a span of 17 bases. The CDR3 totals 15 residues. The germline CDR1 and CDR2 sequences are SGHRS and YFSETQ.

V is TRBV9 and J is TRBJ2-7, with 8 bases matching TRBD1. Trimming at V came to 2 bases and at J to 3 bases, leaving 7 bases not matched to a gene. In germline, CDR1 is SGDLS, CDR2 YYNGEE. The CDR3 contains 15 residues. This CDR3 reads CASSVGQAFNYEQYF. CDR3 DNA sequence: TGTGCCAGCAGCGTGGGACAGGCCTTTAACTACGAGCAGTACTTC.

The chain couples TRBV6-5 to TRBJ1-1, with TRBD1 identical over 7 bases. Germline assignment: CDR1 MNHEY and CDR2 SVGAGI. V shed 2 bases, J shed 0 bases, and the junction held 0 bases outside the gene matches. The CDR3 is 14 amino acids. CDR3 in DNA: TGTGCCAGCAGTTACGGGACAGTGAACACTGAAGCTTTCTTT. It codes for CASSYGTVNTEAFF.

The chain is built from TRBV23-1 and TRBJ1-1; 10 bases match TRBD1. TRBV23-1 is classed as an ORF, of uncertain function. This CDR3 spans 18 amino acids. Unmatched junction bases numbered 12, after V lost 0 bases and J lost 5 bases. The CDR3 protein is CASSQSKGDRGWGTEAFF. The CDR3 DNA sequence: TGCGCCAGCAGTCAATCGAAGGGGGACAGGGGTTGGGGAACTGAAGCTTTCTTT.

This chain joins TRBV15 and TRBJ2-1, with 11 bases aligning to TRBD2. Trimming removed 0 bases from V and 10 bases from J; junction bases left unmatched: 5. This CDR3 region has 15 residues. Germline lookup yields CDR1 LNHNV and CDR2 YYDKDF (reference sequence). This chain's CDR3 is CATSRDSGRAGEQFF. CDR3 coding DNA: TGTGCCACCAGCAGAGATAGCGGGAGGGCGGGGGAGCAGTTCTTC.

The chain recombines TRBV13 with TRBJ2-1; 7 nucleotides match TRBD1. This CDR3 comprises 16 residues. The J segment lost 0 bases and the V segment lost 4 bases, leaving 6 bases of the junction unmatched. The V gene's germline CDR1 is PRHDT and CDR2 FYEKMQ (reference sequence). The CDR3 bases are TGTGCCAGCAGCTGGACAGGTCAAAGCTCCTACAATGAGCAGTTCTTC. Encoded protein: CASSWTGQSSYNEQFF.

The rearrangement joins TRBV5-5 to TRBJ1-1; perhaps TRBD1 as D (6 bases). Deletions cut 0 bases from V and 3 bases from J, with 9 bases between. Germline values: CDR1 SGHKS, CDR2 YYEKEE (reference sequence). The CDR3 spans 14 residues. The CDR3 DNA reads TGTGCCAGCAGCTTGGTAGGGGGAGACACTGAAGCTTTCTTT. This encodes CASSLVGGDTEAFF.

CDR3 region: CASSLDLAGGPSTSYEQYF. The CDR3 DNA reads as TGCGCCAGCAGCTTGGACCTAGCGGGAGGGCCATCTACTTCCTACGAGCAGTACTTC. The J gene is TRBJ2-7, the V gene TRBV5-1; TRBD2 agrees at 12 bases. The CDR3 is 19 residues long. V shed 0 bases and J 1 base; nucleotides not matched to a gene: 11. Germline assignment: CDR1 SGHRS and CDR2 YFSETQ.

The V gene is TRBV6-1, the J gene TRBJ2-1, with 7 bases that match TRBD2. The CDR3 consists of 15 residues. The junction had 5 bases not matched to a gene; V was cut back by 3 bases and J by 3 bases. Germline CDR1 is MNHNS and CDR2 is SASEGT. The CDR3 region has the DNA TGTGCCAGCAGTGATGCCGGGACTAACTACAATGAGCAGTTCTTC. Residues: CASSDAGTNYNEQFF.

V and J are TRBV7-2 and TRBJ2-5; D is uncertain. The germline gives CDR1 SGHTA, CDR2 FQGNSA. CDR3 size: 13 residues. The V end was cut by 2 bases, the J end by 4 bases, with 8 bases between. CDR3 in DNA: TGTGCCAGCAGCTTATACTATGGAGAGACCCAGTACTTC. Translated, it gives CASSLYYGETQYF.

This chain joins TRBV6-1 and TRBJ1-1; TRBD1 is a possible D gene (5 bases). Germline CDR1 is MNHNS and CDR2 is SASEGT. The ends were cut back, 8 bases at V and 5 bases at J, with 12 bases in the middle. This CDR3 is 12 amino acids long. The CDR3 protein is CASAGYGTEAFF. CDR3 in DNA: TGTGCCAGCGCAGGGTATGGGACTGAAGCTTTCTTT.

The chain employs TRBV6-1 and TRBJ1-1; 7 bases line up with TRBD1. The germline CDR1 and CDR2 sequences are MNHNS and SASEGT. The CDR3 is 14 residues long. V gave up 7 bases and J gave up 3 bases; unmatched junction bases: 8. This CDR3 reads CASTKQGWDTEAFF. In DNA, the CDR3 is TGTGCCAGCACCAAACAGGGGTGGGACACTGAAGCTTTCTTT.

The CDR3 is CASSLDTILDTDTQYF. CDR3 nucleotides: TGTGCCAGCAGCCTGGACACTATCCTGGACACAGATACGCAGTATTTT. The chain links TRBV7-2 to TRBJ2-3; D possibly corresponds to TRBD1 (5 bases). The germline V and J ends were trimmed by 5 bases and 2 bases, with 17 bases remaining between them. The CDR3 runs to 16 residues. Germline CDR1 is SGHTA and CDR2 is FQGNSA.

V gene TRBV6-5 combines with J gene TRBJ2-5, with 9 positions matching TRBD1. Germline CDR1 MNHEY, CDR2 SVGAGI. CDR3 length: 15 residues. With 6 bases clipped from V and 5 bases from J, the junction kept 10 bases outside the gene matches. CDR3 in DNA: TGTGCCAGCAGCCTCGGACAGGGGACCGCGGAGACCCAGTACTTC. The encoded protein is CASSLGQGTAETQYF.

The rearrangement links TRBV2 to TRBJ2-7, with TRBD2 matching over 13 bases. This CDR3 has 15 amino acids. With 6 bases clipped from V and 3 bases from J, the junction kept 5 bases outside the gene matches. CDR1 is SNHLY, CDR2 FYNNEI, per germline. The CDR3 sequence: CASRGGLAGNYEQYF. For the CDR3, the DNA is TGTGCCAGCAGGGGGGGACTAGCGGGAAACTACGAGCAGTACTTC. Full variable domain (outside the CDR3, taken from reference TRBV2 and TRBJ2-7): EPEVTQTPSHQVTQMGQEVILRCVPISNHLYFYWYRQILGQKVEFLVSFYNNEISEKSEIFDDQFSVERPDGSNFTLKIRSTKLEDSAMYFCASRGGLAGNYEQYFGPGTRLTVT.

This clone has just one count. The V gene is TRBV5-8, the J gene TRBJ2-1; 8 bases agree with TRBD2. The CDR3 runs 15 residues. Germline V gene sequence: CDR1 SGHTS, CDR2 YDEGEE. V lost 4 bases, J lost 6 bases, and 9 bases stayed unmatched. The CDR3 DNA is TGTGCCAGCAGCCGACTGGCGGGAGGAAGCAATGAGCAGTTCTTC. Protein sequence: CASSRLAGGSNEQFF. Variable domain in full (rest from reference TRBV5-8 and TRBJ2-1): EAGVTQSPTHLIKTRGQQATLRCSPISGHTSVYWYQQALGLGLQFLLWYDEGEERNRGNFPPRFSGRQFPNYSSELNVNALELEDSALYLCASSRLAGGSNEQFFGPGTRLTVL.

The chain joins TRBV7-9 to TRBJ2-1; D gene unclear. The CDR3 has 15 residues. Between the trimmed V and J ends, which lost 1 base and 2 bases, there was a span of 9 bases. Per the germline V gene, CDR1 is SEHNR and CDR2 is FQNEAQ (reference sequence). The CDR3 nucleotides are TGTGCCAGCAGCTTAGGGAGTAGGACCTACAATGAGCAGTTCTTC. It is translated as CASSLGSRTYNEQFF.

This clone was found a few times. J is TRBJ2-2 and V is TRBV5-1; 7 bases are a match to TRBD2. CDR1 and CDR2 from the germline V gene are SGHRS and YFSETQ. The length of the CDR3 is 15 residues. The junction had 6 bases not matched to a gene; V was cut back by 4 bases and J by 3 bases. The CDR3 nucleotides read TGCGCCAGCAGCCGGACGGCGGGAGACACCGGGGAGCTGTTTTTT. Translating gives CASSRTAGDTGELFF.

This clone was seen a single time. The gene calls are TRBV6-6 and TRBJ1-1, with a weak D call TRBD1 (6 bases). Germline V lookup: CDR1 MNHNY, CDR2 SVGAGI (reference sequence). The CDR3 length is 13 residues. Between the trimmed V and J ends, which lost 8 bases and 4 bases, there was a span of 14 bases. The DNA for the CDR3 is TGTGCCAGCCACAGGGCGAGGTCCACTGAAGCTTTCTTT. This gives the protein CASHRARSTEAFF.

This chain links TRBV29-1 with TRBJ1-2; the match to TRBD1 covers 8 bases. The germline V gene has CDR1 SQVTM and CDR2 ANQGSEA. This CDR3 region has 13 residues. Germline trimming cut 7 bases from V and 8 bases from J; bases unmatched to any gene: 12. Written as DNA, the CDR3 is TGCAGCGACTCCGACGACAGGGGTGGCGGCTACACCTTC. This gives the protein CSDSDDRGGGYTF.

The V gene is TRBV18, the J gene TRBJ1-1; 9 positions agree with TRBD1. Germline-derived CDR1 and CDR2 are KGHSH and LQKENI. This CDR3 is built from 13 residues. Trimming removed 5 bases from V and 7 bases from J; junction bases left unmatched: 5. The CDR3 DNA follows: TGTGCCAGCTCATCCGGACAGGGGCTTGAAGCTTTCTTT. It translates to CASSSGQGLEAFF.

The rearrangement uses TRBV19 and TRBJ1-5, with 8 bases that match TRBD1. V lost 6 bases and J lost 7; bases outside the gene matches: 11. The germline CDR1 and CDR2 sequences are LNHDA and SQIVND (reference sequence). This CDR3 contains 15 residues. For the CDR3, the DNA is TGTGCCAGTAGGTGGGAGGACAGGGTGGAACAGCCCCAGCATTTT. The encoded protein is CASRWEDRVEQPQHF.

CDR3 loop: CASSQYKPGLAYNEQFF. CDR3 coding DNA: TGTGCCAGCAGCCAATATAAACCGGGACTAGCCTACAATGAGCAGTTCTTC. The chain carries TRBV4-2 and TRBJ2-1; 8 bases line up with TRBD2. Per the germline V gene, CDR1 is LGHNA and CDR2 is YNFKEQ. Trimming removed 2 bases from V and 2 bases from J; junction bases left unmatched: 8. This CDR3 has 17 amino acids.

The chain joins TRBV6-5 to TRBJ2-2; TRBD2 matches 8 bases. This CDR3 is 16 amino acids long. Germline V gene lookup returns CDR1 MNHEY and CDR2 SVGAGI. With V trimmed by 2 bases and J by 6 bases, 8 bases remained unmatched. This CDR3 is CASSYSGGGSSGELFF. The CDR3 DNA sequence: TGTGCCAGCAGTTACAGCGGGGGCGGGAGTTCCGGGGAGCTGTTTTTT.

V and J are TRBV5-4 and TRBJ2-3, with D uncertain. The CDR3 sequence is 12 residues long. Germline CDR1 and CDR2: SGHNT and YYREEE (reference sequence). With 3 bases removed from V and 4 bases from J, the gap between germline ends came to 6 bases. The CDR3 DNA reads as TGTGCCAGCAGCTCATTCCCAGATACGCAGTATTTT. It is translated as CASSSFPDTQYF.